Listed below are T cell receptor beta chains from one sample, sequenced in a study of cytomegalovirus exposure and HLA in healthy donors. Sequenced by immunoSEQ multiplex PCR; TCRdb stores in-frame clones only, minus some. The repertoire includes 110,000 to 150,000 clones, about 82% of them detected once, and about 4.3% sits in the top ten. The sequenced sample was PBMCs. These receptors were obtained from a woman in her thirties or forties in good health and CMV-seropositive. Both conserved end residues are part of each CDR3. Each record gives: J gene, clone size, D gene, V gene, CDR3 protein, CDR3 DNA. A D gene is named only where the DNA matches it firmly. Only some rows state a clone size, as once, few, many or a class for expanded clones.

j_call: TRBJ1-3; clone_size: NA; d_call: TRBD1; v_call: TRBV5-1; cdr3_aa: CASSRTGFGNTIYF; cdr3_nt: TGCGCCAGCAGCCGGACAGGGTTCGGAAACACCATATATTTT
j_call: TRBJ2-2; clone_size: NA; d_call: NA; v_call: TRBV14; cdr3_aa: CASSQDFYGELFF; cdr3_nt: TGTGCCAGCAGCCAAGATTTCTACGGGGAGCTGTTTTTT
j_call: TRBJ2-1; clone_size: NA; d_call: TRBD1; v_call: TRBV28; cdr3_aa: CASSLPGTGFRPFF; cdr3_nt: TGTGCCAGCAGTTTGCCCGGGACAGGGTTCAGGCCGTTCTTC
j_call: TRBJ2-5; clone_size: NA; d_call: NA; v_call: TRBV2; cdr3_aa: CASSLSKAGTQYF; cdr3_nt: TGTGCCAGCAGTCTAAGCAAAGCGGGGACCCAGTACTTC
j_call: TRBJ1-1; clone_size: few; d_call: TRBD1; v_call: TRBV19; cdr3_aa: CASIKYRGQTNTEAFF; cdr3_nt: TGTGCCAGTATCAAATATAGGGGACAGACGAACACTGAAGCTTTCTTT
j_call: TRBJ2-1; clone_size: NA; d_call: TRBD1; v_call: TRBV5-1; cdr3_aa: CASSLDQDRVNEQFF; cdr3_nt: TGCGCCAGCAGCTTGGACCAGGACAGGGTCAATGAGCAGTTCTTC
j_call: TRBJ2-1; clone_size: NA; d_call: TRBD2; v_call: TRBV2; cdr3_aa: CASRGGGNEQFF; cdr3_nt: TGTGCCAGCCGGGGCGGGGGCAATGAGCAGTTCTTC
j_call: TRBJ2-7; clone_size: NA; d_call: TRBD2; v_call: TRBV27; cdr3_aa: CASRGAGAHEQYF; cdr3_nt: TGTGCCAGCAGAGGAGCGGGAGCCCACGAGCAGTACTTC
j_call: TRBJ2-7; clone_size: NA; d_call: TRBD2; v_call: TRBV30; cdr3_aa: CAWSSGGPGEQYF; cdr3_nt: TGTGCCTGGAGTTCGGGAGGGCCGGGCGAGCAGTACTTC
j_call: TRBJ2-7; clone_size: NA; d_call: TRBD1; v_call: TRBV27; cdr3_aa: CASSRRTGTGFYEQYF; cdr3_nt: TGTGCCAGCAGTAGACGCACCGGGACAGGGTTTTACGAGCAGTACTTC
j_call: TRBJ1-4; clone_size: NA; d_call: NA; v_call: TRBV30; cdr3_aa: CAWSVRGLEKLFF; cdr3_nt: TGTGCCTGGAGTGTACGGGGTCTTGAAAAACTGTTTTTT
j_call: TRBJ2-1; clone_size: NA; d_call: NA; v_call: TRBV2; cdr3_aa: CASSAGFF; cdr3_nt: TGTGCCAGCAGTGCCGGTTTCTTC
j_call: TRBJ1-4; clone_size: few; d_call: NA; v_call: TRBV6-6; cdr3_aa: CASSPPGQRTNEKLFF; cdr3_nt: TGTGCCAGCAGTCCTCCCGGACAGAGAACTAATGAAAAACTGTTTTTT
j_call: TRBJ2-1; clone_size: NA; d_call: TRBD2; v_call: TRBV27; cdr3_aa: CASSLLAGGRDEQFF; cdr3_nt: TGTGCCAGCAGTTTATTGGCGGGGGGGAGGGATGAGCAGTTCTTC
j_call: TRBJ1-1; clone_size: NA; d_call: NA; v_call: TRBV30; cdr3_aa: CAWSSRTVNTEAFF; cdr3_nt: TGTGCCTGGAGTTCGCGGACAGTAAACACTGAAGCTTTCTTT
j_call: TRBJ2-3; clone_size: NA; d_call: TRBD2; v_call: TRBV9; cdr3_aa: CASSVSGGELDTQYF; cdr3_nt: TGTGCCAGCAGCGTTAGCGGGGGGGAATTAGATACGCAGTATTTT
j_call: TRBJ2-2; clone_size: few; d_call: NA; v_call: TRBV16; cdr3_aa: CASRLGRSTRELFF; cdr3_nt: TGTGCCAGCAGACTAGGACGGTCTACACGGGAGCTGTTTTTT
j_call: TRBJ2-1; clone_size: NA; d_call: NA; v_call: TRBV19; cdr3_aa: CASSTQGKGGQFF; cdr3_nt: TGTGCCAGTAGTACCCAGGGGAAAGGAGGGCAGTTCTTC
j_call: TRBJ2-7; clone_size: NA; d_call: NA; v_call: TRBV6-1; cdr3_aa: CASSDSRGPYEQYF; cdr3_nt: TGTGCCAGCAGTGATTCTCGGGGTCCCTACGAGCAGTACTTC
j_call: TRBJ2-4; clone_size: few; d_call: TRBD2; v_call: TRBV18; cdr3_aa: CASSPTTSGLAKNIQYF; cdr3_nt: TGTGCCAGCTCACCAACAACTAGCGGTCTAGCCAAAAACATTCAGTACTTC
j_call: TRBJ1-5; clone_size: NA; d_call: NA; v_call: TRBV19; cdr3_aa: CASSIASNQPQHF; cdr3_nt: TGTGCCAGTAGTATAGCGAGCAATCAGCCCCAGCATTTT
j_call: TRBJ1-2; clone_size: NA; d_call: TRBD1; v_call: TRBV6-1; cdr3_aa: CASRSDRERGYTF; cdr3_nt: TGTGCCAGCAGATCGGACAGGGAAAGAGGCTACACCTTC
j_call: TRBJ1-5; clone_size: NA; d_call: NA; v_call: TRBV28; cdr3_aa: CASSLMNQPQHF; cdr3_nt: TGTGCCAGCAGCCTTATGAATCAGCCCCAGCATTTT
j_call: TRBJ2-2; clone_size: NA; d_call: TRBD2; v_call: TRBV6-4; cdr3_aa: CASGWTSGAYEHRGAVF; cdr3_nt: TGTGCCAGCGGATGGACTAGCGGGGCCTACGAACACCGGGGAGCTGTTTTT
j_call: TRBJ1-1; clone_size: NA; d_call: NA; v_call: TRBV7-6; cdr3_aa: CASSLDTMFQAFF; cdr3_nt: TGTGCCAGCAGCTTAGACACCATGTTTCAGGCTTTCTTT
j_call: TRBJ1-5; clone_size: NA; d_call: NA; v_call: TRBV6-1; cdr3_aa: CASSEGGTGNQPQHF; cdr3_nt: TGTGCCAGCAGTGAAGGCGGGACTGGCAATCAGCCCCAGCATTTT
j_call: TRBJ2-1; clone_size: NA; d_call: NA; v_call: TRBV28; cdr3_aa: CASSLIRTGGFF; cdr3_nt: TGTGCCAGCAGTTTAATCCGTACCGGAGGGTTCTTC
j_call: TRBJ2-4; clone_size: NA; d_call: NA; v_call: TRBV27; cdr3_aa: CASSPPPRNIQYF; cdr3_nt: TGTGCCAGCAGTCCGCCACCGAGGAACATTCAGTACTTC
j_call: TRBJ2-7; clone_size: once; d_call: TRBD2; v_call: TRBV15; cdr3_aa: CATSREAGSNEQYF; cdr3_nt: TGTGCCACCAGCAGAGAAGCGGGGTCGAATGAGCAGTACTTC
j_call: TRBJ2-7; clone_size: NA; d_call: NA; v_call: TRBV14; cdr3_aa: CASSHWREVYEQYF; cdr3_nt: TGTGCCAGCAGCCATTGGAGAGAGGTTTACGAGCAGTACTTC
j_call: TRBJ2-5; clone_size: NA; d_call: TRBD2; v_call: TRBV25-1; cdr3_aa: CASSEQAGVQETQYF; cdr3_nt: TGTGCCAGCAGTGAACAAGCGGGGGTCCAAGAGACCCAGTACTTC
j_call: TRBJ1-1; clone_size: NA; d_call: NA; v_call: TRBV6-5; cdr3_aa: CASRTRRGGDTEAFF; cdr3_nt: TGTGCCAGCAGAACCCGACGGGGGGGGGACACTGAAGCTTTCTTT
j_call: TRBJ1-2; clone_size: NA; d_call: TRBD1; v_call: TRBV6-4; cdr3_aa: CASSGPGGYGYTF; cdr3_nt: TGTGCCAGCAGTGGGCCAGGGGGCTATGGCTACACCTTC
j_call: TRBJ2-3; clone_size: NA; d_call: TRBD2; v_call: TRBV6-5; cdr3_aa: CASGSSGSPYTQYF; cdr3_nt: TGTGCCAGCGGCTCTAGCGGGAGTCCCTATACGCAGTATTTT
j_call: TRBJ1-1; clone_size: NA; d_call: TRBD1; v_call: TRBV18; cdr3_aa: CASSPGQVYTEAFF; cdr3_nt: TGTGCCAGCTCCCCGGGACAGGTATACACTGAAGCTTTCTTT
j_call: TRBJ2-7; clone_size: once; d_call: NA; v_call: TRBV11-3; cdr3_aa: CASSLQGDISSYEQYF; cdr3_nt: TGTGCCAGCAGCTTACAAGGGGATATAAGCTCCTACGAGCAGTACTTC
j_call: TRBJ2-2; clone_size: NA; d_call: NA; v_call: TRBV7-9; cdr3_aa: CASSPYGSTGELFF; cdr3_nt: TGTGCCAGCAGCCCCTATGGGAGCACCGGGGAGCTGTTTTTT
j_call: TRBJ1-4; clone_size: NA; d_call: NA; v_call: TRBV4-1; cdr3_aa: CASSQETSTATNEKLFF; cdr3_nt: TGCGCCAGCAGCCAAGAGACATCTACCGCAACTAATGAAAAACTGTTTTTT
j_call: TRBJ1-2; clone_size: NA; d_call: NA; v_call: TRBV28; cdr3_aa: CASRSVGNGYTF; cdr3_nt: TGTGCCAGCAGGTCGGTCGGTAATGGCTACACCTTC
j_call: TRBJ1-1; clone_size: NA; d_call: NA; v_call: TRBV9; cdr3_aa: CASSVAGHTEAFF; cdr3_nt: TGTGCCAGCAGCGTAGCAGGGCACACTGAAGCTTTCTTT
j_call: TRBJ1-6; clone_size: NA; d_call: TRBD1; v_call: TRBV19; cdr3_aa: CASSIGTGMSNSPLHF; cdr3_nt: TGTGCCAGTAGTATCGGGACAGGGATGAGTAATTCACCCCTCCACTTT
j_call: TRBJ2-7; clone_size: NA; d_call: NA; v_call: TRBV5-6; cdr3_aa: CASSNGGRVREQYF; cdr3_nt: TGTGCCAGCAGCAACGGTGGCAGGGTACGCGAGCAGTACTTC
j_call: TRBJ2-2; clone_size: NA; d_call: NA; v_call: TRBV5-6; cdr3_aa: CASSLVQGELFF; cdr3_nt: TGTGCCAGCAGCTTGGTCCAGGGGGAGCTGTTTTTT
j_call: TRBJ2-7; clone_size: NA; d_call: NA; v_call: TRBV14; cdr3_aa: CASSLGGGAYEQYF; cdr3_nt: TGTGCCAGCAGCCTTGGAGGGGGCGCCTACGAGCAGTACTTC
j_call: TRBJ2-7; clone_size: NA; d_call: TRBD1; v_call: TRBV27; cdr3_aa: CASSSITGTGGYEQYF; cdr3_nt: TGTGCCAGCAGCTCAATTACCGGGACAGGGGGCTACGAGCAGTACTTC